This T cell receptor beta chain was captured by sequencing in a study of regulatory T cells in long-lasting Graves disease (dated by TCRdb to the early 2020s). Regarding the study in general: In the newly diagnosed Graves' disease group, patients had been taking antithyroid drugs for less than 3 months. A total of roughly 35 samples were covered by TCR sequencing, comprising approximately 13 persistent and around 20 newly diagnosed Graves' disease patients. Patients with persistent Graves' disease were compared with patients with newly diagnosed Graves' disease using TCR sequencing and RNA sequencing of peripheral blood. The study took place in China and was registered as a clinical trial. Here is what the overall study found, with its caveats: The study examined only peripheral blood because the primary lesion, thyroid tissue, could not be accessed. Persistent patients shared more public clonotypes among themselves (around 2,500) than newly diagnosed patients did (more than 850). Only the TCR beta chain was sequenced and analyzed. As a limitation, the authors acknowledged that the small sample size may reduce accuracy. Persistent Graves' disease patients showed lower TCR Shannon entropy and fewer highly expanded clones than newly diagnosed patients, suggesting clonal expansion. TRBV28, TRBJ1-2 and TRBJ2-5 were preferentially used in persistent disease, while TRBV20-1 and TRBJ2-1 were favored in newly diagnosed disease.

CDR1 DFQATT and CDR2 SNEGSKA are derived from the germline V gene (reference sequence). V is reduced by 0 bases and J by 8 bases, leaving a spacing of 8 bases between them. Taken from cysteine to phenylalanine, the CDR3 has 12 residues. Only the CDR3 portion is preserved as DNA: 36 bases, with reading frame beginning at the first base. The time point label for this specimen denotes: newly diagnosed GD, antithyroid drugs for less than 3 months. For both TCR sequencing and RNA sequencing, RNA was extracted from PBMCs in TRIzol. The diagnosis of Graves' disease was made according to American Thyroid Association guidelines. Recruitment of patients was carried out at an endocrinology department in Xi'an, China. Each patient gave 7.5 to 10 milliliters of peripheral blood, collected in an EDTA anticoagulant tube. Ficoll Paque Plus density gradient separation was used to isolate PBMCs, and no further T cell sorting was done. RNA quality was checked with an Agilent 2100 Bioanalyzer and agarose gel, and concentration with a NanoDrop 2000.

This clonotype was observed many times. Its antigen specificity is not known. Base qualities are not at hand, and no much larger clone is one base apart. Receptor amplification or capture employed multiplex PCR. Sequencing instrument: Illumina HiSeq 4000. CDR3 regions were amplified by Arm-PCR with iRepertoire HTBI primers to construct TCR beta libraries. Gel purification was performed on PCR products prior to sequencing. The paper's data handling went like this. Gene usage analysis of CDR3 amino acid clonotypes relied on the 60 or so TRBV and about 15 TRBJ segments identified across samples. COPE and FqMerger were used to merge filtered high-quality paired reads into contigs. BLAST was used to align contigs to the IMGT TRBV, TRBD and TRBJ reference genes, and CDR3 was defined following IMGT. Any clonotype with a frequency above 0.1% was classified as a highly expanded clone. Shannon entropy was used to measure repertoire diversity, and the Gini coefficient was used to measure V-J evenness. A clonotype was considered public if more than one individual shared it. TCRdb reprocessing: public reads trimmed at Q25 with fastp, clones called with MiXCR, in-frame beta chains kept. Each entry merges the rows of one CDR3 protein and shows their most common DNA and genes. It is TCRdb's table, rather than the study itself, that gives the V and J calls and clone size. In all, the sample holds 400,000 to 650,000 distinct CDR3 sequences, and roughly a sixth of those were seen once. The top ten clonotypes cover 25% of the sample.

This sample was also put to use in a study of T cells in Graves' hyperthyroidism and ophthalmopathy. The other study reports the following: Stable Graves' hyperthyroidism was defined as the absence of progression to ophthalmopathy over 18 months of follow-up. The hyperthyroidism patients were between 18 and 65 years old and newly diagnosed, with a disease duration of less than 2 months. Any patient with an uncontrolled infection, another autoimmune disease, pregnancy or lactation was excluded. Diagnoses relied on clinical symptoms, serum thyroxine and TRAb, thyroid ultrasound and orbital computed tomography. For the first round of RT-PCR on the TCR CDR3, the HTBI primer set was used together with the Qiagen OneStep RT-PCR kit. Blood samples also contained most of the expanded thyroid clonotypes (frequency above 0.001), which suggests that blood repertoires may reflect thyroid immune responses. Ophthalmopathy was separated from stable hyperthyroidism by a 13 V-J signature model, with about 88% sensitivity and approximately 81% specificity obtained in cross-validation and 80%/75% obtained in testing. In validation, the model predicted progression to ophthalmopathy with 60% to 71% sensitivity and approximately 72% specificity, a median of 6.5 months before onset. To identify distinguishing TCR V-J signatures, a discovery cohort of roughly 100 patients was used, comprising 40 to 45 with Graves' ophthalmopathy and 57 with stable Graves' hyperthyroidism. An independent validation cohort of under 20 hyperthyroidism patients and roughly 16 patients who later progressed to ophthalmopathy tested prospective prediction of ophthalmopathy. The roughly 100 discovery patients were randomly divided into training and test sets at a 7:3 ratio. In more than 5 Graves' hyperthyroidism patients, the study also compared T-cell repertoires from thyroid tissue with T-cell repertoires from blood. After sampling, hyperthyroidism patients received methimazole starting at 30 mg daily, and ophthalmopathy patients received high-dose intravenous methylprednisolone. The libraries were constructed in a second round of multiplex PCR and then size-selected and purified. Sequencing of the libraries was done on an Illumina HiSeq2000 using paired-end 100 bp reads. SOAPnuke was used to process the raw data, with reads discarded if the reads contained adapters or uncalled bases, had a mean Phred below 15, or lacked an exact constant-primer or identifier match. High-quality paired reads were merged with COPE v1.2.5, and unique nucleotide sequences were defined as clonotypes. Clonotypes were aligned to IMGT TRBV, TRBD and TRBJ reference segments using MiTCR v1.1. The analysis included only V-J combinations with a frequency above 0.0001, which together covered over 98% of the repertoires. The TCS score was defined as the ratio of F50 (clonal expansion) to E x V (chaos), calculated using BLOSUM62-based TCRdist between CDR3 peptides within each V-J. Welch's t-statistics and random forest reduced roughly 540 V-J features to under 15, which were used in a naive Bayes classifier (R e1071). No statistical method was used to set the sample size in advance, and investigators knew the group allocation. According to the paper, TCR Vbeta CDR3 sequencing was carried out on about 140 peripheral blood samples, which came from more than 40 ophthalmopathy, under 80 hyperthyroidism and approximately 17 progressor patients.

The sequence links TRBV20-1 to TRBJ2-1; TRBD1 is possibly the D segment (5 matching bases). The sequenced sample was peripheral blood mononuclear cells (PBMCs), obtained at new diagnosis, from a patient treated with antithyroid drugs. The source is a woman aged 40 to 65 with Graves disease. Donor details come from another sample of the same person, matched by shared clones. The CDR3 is CSAREQVDEQFF. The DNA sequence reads TGCAGTGCTAGAGAACAGGTCGATGAGCAGTTCTTC.